This TCR beta chain was retrieved from a study of post-analysis software for immune sequencing data. Across the study: Relapsing-remitting, secondary progressive and progressive-relapsing forms made up the multiple sclerosis disease courses.

Carried by the TCR beta cDNA libraries were unique molecular identifiers. TCRdb fed the PCR reads into MiXCR, producing one record per CDR3 protein. The data show fewer than 850,000 distinct CDR3 sequences, 25% to 30% seen once. Germline CDR1 reads SGHTA; CDR2 reads FQGNSA. The CDR3 spans 12 residues. Trimming cost V 5 bases and J 2 bases, with 7 bases left between them. Study-level results: Controls' normalized Chao1 diversity significantly exceeded that of multiple sclerosis patients. Roughly five TRBV segments, including TRBV5-6, TRBV5-1 and TRBV20-1, were more frequent in patients than controls. By F measure, samples from a shared preparation batch strongly co-clustered.

This clonotype has just a few counts. Its antigen is still unknown. This may stem from a read error, because a much larger clone lies one nucleotide away. The sequencing sample was made of blood. The gene calls are TRBV7-2 and TRBJ2-7, with D unclear. The receptor's source is a girl aged 5-17 years with multiple sclerosis. CDR3 loop: CASSPPTYEQYF. CDR3 DNA: TGTGCCAGCAGCCCCCCCACCTACGAGCAGTACTTC.